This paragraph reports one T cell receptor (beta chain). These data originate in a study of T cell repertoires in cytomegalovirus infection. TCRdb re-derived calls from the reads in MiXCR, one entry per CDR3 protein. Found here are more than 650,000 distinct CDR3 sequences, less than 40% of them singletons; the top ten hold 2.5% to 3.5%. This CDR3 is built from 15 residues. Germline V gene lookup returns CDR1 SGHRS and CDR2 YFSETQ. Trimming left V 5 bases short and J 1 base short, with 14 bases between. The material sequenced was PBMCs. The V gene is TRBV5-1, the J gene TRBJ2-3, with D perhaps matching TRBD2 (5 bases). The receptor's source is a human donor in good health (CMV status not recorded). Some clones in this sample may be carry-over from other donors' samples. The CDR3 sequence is CASSTEVTGTDTQYF. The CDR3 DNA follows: TGCGCCAGCAGTACGGAGGTCACCGGCACAGATACGCAGTATTTT.